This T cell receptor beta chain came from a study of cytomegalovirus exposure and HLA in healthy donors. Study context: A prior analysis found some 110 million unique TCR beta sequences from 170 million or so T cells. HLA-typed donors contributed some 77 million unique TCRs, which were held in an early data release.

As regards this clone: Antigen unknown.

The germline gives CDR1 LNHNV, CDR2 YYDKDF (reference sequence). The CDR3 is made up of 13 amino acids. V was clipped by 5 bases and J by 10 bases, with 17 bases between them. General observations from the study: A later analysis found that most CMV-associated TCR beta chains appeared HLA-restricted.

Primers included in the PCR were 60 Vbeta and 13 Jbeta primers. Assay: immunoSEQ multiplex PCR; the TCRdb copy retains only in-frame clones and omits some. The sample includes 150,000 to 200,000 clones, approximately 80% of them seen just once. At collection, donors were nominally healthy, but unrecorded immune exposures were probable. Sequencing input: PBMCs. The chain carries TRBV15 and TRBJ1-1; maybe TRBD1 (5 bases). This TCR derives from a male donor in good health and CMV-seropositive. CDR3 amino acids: CATSVSGERGAFF. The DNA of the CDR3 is TGTGCCACCAGCGTCTCGGGGGAACGGGGAGCTTTCTTT.